This T cell receptor beta chain was identified in a study of blood T cell repertoires in COVID-19 (dated by TCRdb to the early 2020s). Some background on the complete study: Collaborator samples came from the United States, Italy and Spain and covered acute and convalescent phases of COVID-19. Deeply sampled blood TCRbeta repertoires from subjects exposed to, actively infected with, or recovered from COVID-19 were included in the dataset. Nearly every sample came with metadata listing a de-identified subject ID, COVID-19 status, age in years and sex. Where HLA class I and class II types were available, the types were taken from metadata supplied by the sample provider, not from assay-based typing. Samples came from the ongoing ImmuneRACE study (first 160 participants) plus 1,254 subjects from 6 global collaborators. A freely available public database, intended as a resource for researchers studying the immune response to SARS-CoV-2, is where the repertoires were released. The prospective study material was composed of cDNA or gDNA derived from T cells, B-cell-depleted T cells, or PBMCs. What the study reported, not specific to this receptor: How much clinical and demographic metadata was included differed by source and by participant, and the metadata was provided uncurated.

Only one count was recorded for this clone. The antigen it recognizes is unknown. Relative to the germline gene, one junction end is altered; a read error may explain this. TCRbeta CDR3 regions were amplified from genomic DNA by means of the immunoSEQ Assay, a bias-controlled multiplex PCR. Turning to the authors' computational methods: Within the assay, amplification of reference gene primers was used to estimate how many nucleated cells each sample contained. To quantify the absolute abundance of each unique TCRbeta CDR3 rearrangement, sequence reads were collapsed and filtered. For each sample, productive Simpson clonality was calculated as the square root of Simpson's diversity index over productive rearrangements. The table comes from immuneACCESS by way of TCRdb, which keeps in-frame sequences with V and J called. Part of the clones is missing from these tables; in studies checked, under half for an unresolved V gene and the rest for unknown reasons. From that table come the V and J calls and clone size; the DNA was used to work out D and trimming. Present in this sample are about 240,000 clones, 85% to 90% of which were seen just once. The ten largest clonotypes hold about 5.9% of the sample.

Including cysteine and phenylalanine, the CDR3 has 18 amino acids. Only the CDR3 region is kept as DNA, spanning 54 bases read in frame from base 1. Based on the germline V gene (reference sequence), the CDR1 and CDR2 sequences are LGHDT and YNNKEL. Each collaborating institution followed its own protocols to collect whole blood in K2EDTA tubes. For TCRbeta analysis, collaborator samples were shipped as frozen whole blood, as isolated PBMCs, or as DNA extracted from either sample type. The TCR originated in a man between 60 and 70 years old with acute or convalescent COVID-19. Sequenced sample: peripheral blood. The rearrangement combines TRBV3-1 (or the pseudogene TRBV3-2) with TRBJ2-1; TRBD2 agrees with 7 junctional bases. CDR3 loop: CASSQGVILAADYNEQFF. The nucleotide sequence reads TGTGCTAGCAGCCAAGGCGTCATTCTAGCGGCCGACTACAATGAGCAGTTCTTC.